This TCR beta chain was profiled in a study of T-cell reconstitution after alpha-beta-depleted transplantation in children. The sample holds a few counts of this clonotype. TCRbeta library preparation incorporated unique molecular identifiers. TCRdb independently ran MiXCR on the PCR reads; one entry per CDR3 protein. The table shows 700,000 or so distinct CDR3 sequences, with under 15% occurring only once. From germline, CDR1 is LNHDA and CDR2 SQIVND (reference sequence). This CDR3 is built from 12 residues. V lost 7 bases to trimming and J lost 5 bases, with 11 bases between them. This specimen consisted of PBMCs, obtained before TCRalphabeta/CD19-depleted stem cell transplant. V gene TRBV19 combines with J gene TRBJ1-1, with a weak D call TRBD1 (5 bases). The TCR comes from a girl aged 2 to 9 with congenital amegakaryocytic thrombocytopenia, due to receive a stem cell transplant. This chain's CDR3 is CASTTDRTEAFF. The CDR3 DNA reads as TGTGCCAGTACCACAGACAGAACTGAAGCTTTCTTT. The variable domain in full, completed from reference TRBV19 and TRBJ1-1, reads DGGITQSPKYLFRKEGQNVTLSCEQNLNHDAMYWYRQDPGQGLRLIYYSQIVNDFQKGDIAEGYSVSREKKESFPLTVTSAQKNPTAFYLCASTTDRTEAFFGQGTRLTVV.